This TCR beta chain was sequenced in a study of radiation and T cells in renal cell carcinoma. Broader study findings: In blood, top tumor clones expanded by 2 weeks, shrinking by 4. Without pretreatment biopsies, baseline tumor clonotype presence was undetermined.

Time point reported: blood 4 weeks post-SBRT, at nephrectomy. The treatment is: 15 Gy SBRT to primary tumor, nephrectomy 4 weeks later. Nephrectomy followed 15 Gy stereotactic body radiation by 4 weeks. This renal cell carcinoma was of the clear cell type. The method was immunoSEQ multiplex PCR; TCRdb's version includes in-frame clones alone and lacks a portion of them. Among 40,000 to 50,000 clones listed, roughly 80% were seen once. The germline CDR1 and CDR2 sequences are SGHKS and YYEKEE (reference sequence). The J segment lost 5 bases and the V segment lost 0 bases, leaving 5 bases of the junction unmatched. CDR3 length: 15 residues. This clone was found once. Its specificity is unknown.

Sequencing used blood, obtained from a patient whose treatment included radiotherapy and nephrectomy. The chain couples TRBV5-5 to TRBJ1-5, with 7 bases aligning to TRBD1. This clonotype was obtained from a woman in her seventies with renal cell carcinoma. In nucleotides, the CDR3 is TGTGCCAGCAGCTTGGGACAGGGAGGGTATCAGCCCCAGCATTTT. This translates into CASSLGQGGYQPQHF.